This is a list of T cell receptor beta chains from one sample in a study of CD8+CD57+ T cells in acquired aplastic anemia. One entry per CDR3 protein results from TCRdb running MiXCR on the reads. This sample yields about 270,000 distinct CDR3 sequences, of which around 82% are seen a single time; 40% to 55% belongs to the top ten. The sequenced sample consisted of sorted CD4+, CD8+, or CD8+CD57+ T cells (not recorded which) from PBMCs. These receptor sequences come from a human donor with aplastic anemia. Each CDR3 is given with its conserved first and last residue. Fields, in order: J gene, D gene, V gene, clone size, CDR3 protein, CDR3 DNA. A D gene is named only where the DNA matches it firmly. Part of the rows lack a size; the others show once, few, many or a class for expanded clones.

TRBJ1-5,.,TRBV7-3,.,CASSQEDGLPRGPQHF,TGTGCCAGCAGCCAAGAAGATGGCTTGCCCCGGGGGCCCCAGCATTTT
TRBJ2-3,.,TRBV7-3,.,CASSGARGREPQTF,TGTGCCAGCAGCGGAGCTCGAGGTCGAGAGCCCCAGACTTTT
TRBJ2-1,.,TRBV7-6,.,CASSFGHQTDEQFF,TGTGCCAGCAGCTTCGGACACCAGACGGATGAGCAGTTCTTC
TRBJ2-3,.,TRBV7-9,.,CASSSTGGETQHYF,TGTGCCAGCAGCTCTACAGGAGGAGAGACTCAGCACTACTTT
TRBJ2-3,.,TRBV7-9,.,CASSLERGGDREYF,TGTGCCAGCAGCTTAGAGAGAGGCGGCGATAGGGAGTATTTT
TRBJ1-1,TRBD1,TRBV12-3/TRBV12-4,.,CASRRDRGGPEAFF,TGTGCCAGCAGGAGGGACAGGGGTGGCCCTGAAGCTTTCTTT
TRBJ2-1,TRBD1,TRBV7-9,.,CASSFHLTGNTEAQFF,TGTGCCAGCAGCTTTCATCTGACAGGGAACACTGAAGCTCAGTTCTTC
TRBJ2-1,TRBD2,TRBV7-6,.,CASSLLPTSGGAFNNEQFF,TGTGCCAGCAGCTTATTGCCGACTAGCGGGGGGGCATTCAACAATGAGCAGTTCTTC
TRBJ2-5,.,TRBV7-9,.,CAGQRARETENYGF,TGTGCCGGACAGAGAGCCAGGGAGACCGAGAACTACGGGTTC
TRBJ2-3,.,TRBV7-2,many,CASSLMTVATDTQYF,TGTGCCAGCAGCTTAATGACCGTGGCAACAGATACGCAGTATTTT
TRBJ2-7,TRBD2,TRBV7-8,.,CASSSAGEFDTQYF,TGTGCCAGCAGCTCAGCGGGAGAGTTCGATACGCAGTATTTC
TRBJ1-1,.,TRBV5-1,many,CASSSFRGITEAFF,TGCGCCAGCAGTTCCTTCAGGGGAATCACTGAAGCTTTCTTT
TRBJ2-3,.,TRBV7-8,.,CASTLQGSSKDKQYF,TGTGCCAGCACTTTACAGGGAAGTAGCAAAGATAAGCAGTATTTT
TRBJ1-1,.,TRBV5-6,many,CASSLAGGGQDEAFF,TGTGCCAGCAGCTTAGCGGGAGGAGGGCAAGATGAAGCTTTCTTT
TRBJ1-2,.,TRBV2,.,CASRDGRADTHTF,TGTGCCAGCAGGGACGGCCGCGCAGATACCCACACCTTC
TRBJ1-3,.,TRBV11-3,.,CASSVDLTDTIYF,TGTGCCAGCAGCGTAGATCTAACAGACACCATATATTTT
TRBJ2-3,.,TRBV7-9,.,CASSSAARAETQWF,TGTGCCAGCAGCTCGGCCGCGCGTGCCGAGACCCAGTGGTTT
TRBJ2-1,TRBD2,TRBV7-4,few,CASSIASGAYDTQFF,TGTGCCAGTAGTATAGCTAGCGGAGCATACGATACGCAGTTCTTC
TRBJ1-2,.,TRBV9,.,CASSSRNSGLDYRYTF,TGTGCCAGCAGCTCACGGAACAGCGGCTTGGACTATCGCTACACCTTC
TRBJ1-2,.,TRBV4-1,few,CASSEQSGRGYTF,TGTGCCAGCAGTGAACAGTCCGGACGCGGCTACACCTTC
TRBJ2-1,.,TRBV2,.,CASSEGGGNGQDEQGF,TGTGCCAGCAGCGAGGGGGGAGGAAACGGTCAGGATGAGCAGGGCTTC
TRBJ2-1,TRBD2,TRBV7-8,few,CASSLERGGGRDEQFF,TGTGCCAGCAGCTTAGAAAGAGGCGGGGGGAGGGATGAGCAGTTCTTC
TRBJ2-5,.,TRBV2,once,CASSDGSTGTQDFQYF,TGTGCCAGCAGTGACGGTAGCACAGGTACGCAAGATTTTCAGTACTTC
TRBJ2-5,.,TRBV7-8,.,CASSLRLEGHQETQYF,TGTGCCAGCAGCTTAAGGCTTGAGGGCCACCAAGAGACCCAGTACTTC
TRBJ2-5,.,TRBV7-2,.,CASAQRYQETQYF,TGTGCCAGCGCCCAGAGGTACCAAGAGACCCAGTACTTC
TRBJ2-5,TRBD2,TRBV7-8,.,CASSFTGGPATQHYF,TGTGCCAGCAGCTTCACGGGAGGGCCCGCTACGCAGCATTACTTC
TRBJ2-3,.,TRBV9,few,CASSVGADTQNFYF,TGTGCCAGCAGCGTAGGGGCAGATACGCAGAATTTTTATTTT
TRBJ1-2,TRBD1,TRBV7-9,.,CAGRWTGGAHYGGTF,TGTGCCGGACGCTGGACAGGGGGCGCCCACTATGGCGGCACCTTC
TRBJ2-6,.,TRBV7-8,.,CASSFHRDGAALFLTF,TGTGCCAGCAGCTTTCATCGAGACGGGGCAGCCCTTTTCCTGACTTTC
TRBJ2-1,.,TRBV7-8,.,CASSLAPTDGQDFQFF,TGTGCCAGCAGCTTAGCCCCCACAGATGGGCAGGATTTTCAGTTCTTC
TRBJ2-3,TRBD2,TRBV7-3,.,CASSGAGVDASTTTQYF,TGTGCCAGCAGCGGAGCGGGGGTGGACGCGAGCACTACTACGCAGTATTTT
TRBJ2-1,.,TRBV7-3,.,CASSLNGGIHEQFF,TGTGCCAGCAGCTTAAATGGGGGGATCCATGAGCAGTTCTTC
TRBJ1-1,.,TRBV2,.,CASSLDLTGTTEVFF,TGTGCCAGCAGCTTAGATCTCACAGGTACCACTGAAGTTTTCTTT
TRBJ2-3,.,TRBV11-3,once,CASSSSDTHTQYF,TGTGCCAGCAGCTCCTCAGATACGCATACGCAGTATTTT
TRBJ1-4,.,TRBV7-2,.,CASSLSGGANDELFF,TGTGCCAGCAGCTTAAGCGGGGGAGCTAACGATGAACTCTTTTTT
TRBJ2-1,.,TRBV20-1,.,CSVRPRNNEKFF,TGCAGCGTTAGACCCCGCAACAATGAGAAGTTCTTC
TRBJ1-1,.,TRBV29-1,.,CSVDRGGTGVEAFF,TGCAGCGTTGATAGAGGGGGGACCGGAGTTGAAGCTTTCTTT
TRBJ2-1,.,TRBV5-4,.,CASSFTSRMGSDEQFF,TGTGCCAGCAGCTTTACTAGCAGAATGGGGAGCGATGAGCAGTTCTTC
TRBJ1-6,.,TRBV7-2,.,CASSLAEGRYTPSLHF,TGTGCCAGCAGCTTGGCGGAGGGCCGCTATACTCCGTCCCTCCACTTT
TRBJ1-5,TRBD1,TRBV6-2/TRBV6-3,.,CASSSGTAENQPQHF,TGTGCCAGCAGCTCCGGGACAGCGGAAAATCAGCCCCAGCATTTT
TRBJ1-2,.,TRBV2,.,CASSARGGDGYTF,TGTGCCAGCAGTGCTAGGGGAGGAGATGGCTACACCTTC
TRBJ2-2,TRBD1,TRBV5-1,.,CASRDRATGGELFF,TGCGCCAGCAGGGACAGGGCAACAGGCGGGGAGCTGTTTTTT
TRBJ2-5,.,TRBV9,once,CATSGGSGQQYFYF,TGTGCCACCAGCGGAGGCTCAGGCCAGCAGTATTTTTACTTC
TRBJ1-1,.,TRBV11-1,.,CASALVPGTANTEAFF,TGTGCCAGCGCCTTAGTGCCCGGGACCGCGAACACTGAAGCTTTCTTT
TRBJ2-3,.,TRBV7-9,once,CASSLARSRESDEF,TGTGCCAGCAGCTTAGCAAGAAGTCGGGAGAGCGATGAGTTT
TRBJ2-2,.,TRBV19,.,CASRQRRELFF,TGTGCCAGTAGGCAGCGTCGGGAGCTGTTTTTT
TRBJ2-5,.,TRBV12-3/TRBV12-4,.,CASSLEGSGRETQYF,TGTGCCAGCAGTTTGGAGGGGTCAGGTCGAGAGACCCAGTACTTC
TRBJ2-3,.,TRBV2,once,CGTRAGGTDTQYF,TGTGGCACCAGGGCCGGGGGCACAGATACGCAGTATTTT
TRBJ2-1,TRBD2,TRBV2,.,CATGTGGSREQYFF,TGTGCCACCGGGACTGGCGGGAGTAGGGAGCAGTATTTTTTC
TRBJ2-3,.,TRBV7-3,.,CASSLGCYNSPHYF,TGTGCCAGCAGCTTGGGTTGCTATAATTCTCCGCACTATTTT
TRBJ2-7,.,TRBV7-9,.,CASSLDTSGGYTHYF,TGTGCCAGCAGCTTAGACACATCCGGTGGCTACACCCACTACTTC
TRBJ2-5,TRBD1,TRBV7-9,.,CAIPGGGGNTVTYYF,TGTGCCATCCCAGGGGGCGGTGGAAACACCGTGACTTATTACTTC
TRBJ1-2,.,TRBV7-9,.,CASSWERSGGCDETF,TGTGCCAGCAGCTGGGAAAGAAGCGGGGGGTGCGATGAGACCTTC
TRBJ1-2,.,TRBV2,once,CASSRVGGTNTDYFF,TGTGCCAGCAGCCGGGTGGGGGGGACAAACACTGACTACTTCTTT
TRBJ2-3,.,TRBV9,.,CASSSTATDTQYF,TGTGCCAGCAGTTCCACGGCAACAGATACGCAGTATTTT